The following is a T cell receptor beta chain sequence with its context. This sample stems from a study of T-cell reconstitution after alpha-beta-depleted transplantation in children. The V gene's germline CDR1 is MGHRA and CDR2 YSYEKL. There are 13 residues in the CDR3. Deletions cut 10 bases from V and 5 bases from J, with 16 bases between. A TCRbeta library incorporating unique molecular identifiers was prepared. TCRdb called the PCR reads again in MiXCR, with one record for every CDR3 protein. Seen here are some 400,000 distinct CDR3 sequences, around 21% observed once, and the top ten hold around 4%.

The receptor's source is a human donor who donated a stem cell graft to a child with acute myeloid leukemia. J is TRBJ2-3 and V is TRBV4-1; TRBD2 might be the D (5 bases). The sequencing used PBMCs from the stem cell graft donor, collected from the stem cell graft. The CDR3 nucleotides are TGCGCCACCCGTGCGGGCTCGGGAGATACGCAGTATTTT. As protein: CATRAGSGDTQYF.